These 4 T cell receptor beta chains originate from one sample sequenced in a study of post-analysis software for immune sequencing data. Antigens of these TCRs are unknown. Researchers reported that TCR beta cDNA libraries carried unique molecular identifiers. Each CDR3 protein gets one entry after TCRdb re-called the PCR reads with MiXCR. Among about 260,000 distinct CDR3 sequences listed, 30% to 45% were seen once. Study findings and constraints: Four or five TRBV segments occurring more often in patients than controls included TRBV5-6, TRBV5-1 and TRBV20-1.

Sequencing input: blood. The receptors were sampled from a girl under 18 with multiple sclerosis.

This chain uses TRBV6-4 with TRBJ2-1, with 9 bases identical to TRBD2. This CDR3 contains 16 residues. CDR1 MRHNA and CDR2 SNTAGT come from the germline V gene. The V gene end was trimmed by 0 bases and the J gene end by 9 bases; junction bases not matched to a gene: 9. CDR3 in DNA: TGTGCCAGCAGTGACTCGGCGGGAGGGCTTCTCGGTGAGCAGTTCTTC. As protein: CASSDSAGGLLGEQFF.

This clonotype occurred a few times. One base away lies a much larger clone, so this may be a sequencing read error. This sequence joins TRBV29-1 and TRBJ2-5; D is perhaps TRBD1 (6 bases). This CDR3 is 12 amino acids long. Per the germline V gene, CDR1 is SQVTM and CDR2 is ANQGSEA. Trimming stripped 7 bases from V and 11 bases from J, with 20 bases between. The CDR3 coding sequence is TGCAGCGGGGGGCAGCTATACAATGAGCAGTACTTC. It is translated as CSGGQLYNEQYF.

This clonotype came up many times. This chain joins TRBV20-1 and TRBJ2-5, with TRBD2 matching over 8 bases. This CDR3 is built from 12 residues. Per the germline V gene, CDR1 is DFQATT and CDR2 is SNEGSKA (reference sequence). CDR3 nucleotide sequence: TGCAGCGCACGGGGGGGGCAGGAGACCCAGTACTTC. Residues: CSARGGQETQYF.

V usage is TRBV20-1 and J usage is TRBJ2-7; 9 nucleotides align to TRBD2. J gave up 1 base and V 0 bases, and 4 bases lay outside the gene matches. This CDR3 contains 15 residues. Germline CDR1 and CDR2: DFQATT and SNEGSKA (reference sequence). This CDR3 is CSAREVAGESYEQYF. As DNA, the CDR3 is TGCAGTGCTAGAGAGGTAGCGGGGGAGTCCTACGAGCAGTACTTC.